The 25 T cell receptor beta chains presented below share a single source sample, sequenced in a study of T cells in tuberculosis. Sorting used thawed, overnight-rested PBMC stained with anti-CD3, a viability dye and GMM-loaded CD1B tetramer. The lipid loaded on the CD1B tetramers was C32 glucose monomycolate from Rhodococcus equi. Produced via immunoSEQ multiplex PCR; TCRdb's table is partial and in-frame only. Among 80,000 to 90,000 clones listed, roughly 93% were seen once. The sequencing input was CD1b-GMM tetramer-negative cells sorted from PBMCs. These receptors were taken from an adult woman with latent tuberculosis.

The gene calls are TRBV6-5 and TRBJ2-7; D is possibly TRBD1 (6 bases). In germline, CDR1 is MNHEY, CDR2 SVGAGI. The CDR3 spans 13 residues. Trimming stripped 6 bases from V and 2 bases from J, with 11 bases between. CDR3 sequence (DNA): TGTGCCAGCAGCCCGGACAGTCCCTACGAGCAGTACTTC. It specifies CASSPDSPYEQYF.

The V call is TRBV5-1, the J call TRBJ1-4, with D perhaps TRBD1 (5 bases). V lost 0 bases to trimming and J lost 0 bases, with 12 bases between them. Looked up from germline, CDR1 is SGHRS and CDR2 is YFSETQ. This CDR3 region has 17 residues. The CDR3 DNA follows: TGCGCCAGCAGCTTGGCGGGGGTACCAGCAACTAATGAAAAACTGTTTTTT. It codes for CASSLAGVPATNEKLFF.

This clone has just a few counts. The chain uses TRBV2 and TRBJ2-6, with TRBD1 matching over 10 bases. In germline, CDR1 is SNHLY, CDR2 FYNNEI. The CDR3 is 15 amino acids. The V gene end was trimmed by 9 bases and the J gene end by 2 bases; junction bases not matched to a gene: 4. CDR3 DNA: TGTGCCAGAGGGACAGGGGTGGCTGGGGCCAACGTCCTGACTTTC. Protein sequence: CARGTGVAGANVLTF.

This clone has only one observation. V and J are TRBV5-7 and TRBJ2-4; D not resolved. TRBV5-7 counts as an open reading frame of uncertain function. The CDR3 runs 14 residues. Trimming left V 2 bases short and J 6 bases short, with 12 bases between. The CDR3 reads CASSFCYSSNIQYF. For the CDR3, the DNA is TGTGCCAGCAGCTTTTGTTACTCCTCAAACATTCAGTACTTC.

This chain joins TRBV5-1 and TRBJ2-7, with 14 bases aligning to TRBD2. CDR1 SGHRS and CDR2 YFSETQ come from the germline V gene. The CDR3 sequence is 17 residues long. V was clipped by 4 bases and J by 0 bases; unmatched bases: 6. This CDR3 is CASSAGTSGGISYEQYF. In DNA form, the CDR3 reads TGCGCCAGCAGCGCCGGGACTAGCGGGGGAATCTCCTACGAGCAGTACTTC.

This clone was seen a single time. The chain is built from TRBV5-4 and TRBJ2-5, with D possibly being TRBD1 (6 bases). CDR3 length: 16 amino acids. CDR1 is SGHNT, CDR2 YYREEE, per germline (reference sequence). V lost 4 bases and J lost 0, with 16 bases in between. In DNA, the CDR3 is TGTGCCAGCAGCCCGACGAGACAGGCCTACCAAGAGACCCAGTACTTC. This gives the protein CASSPTRQAYQETQYF.

This clone is a singleton in its sample. The chain employs TRBV6-1 and TRBJ1-5; 8 nucleotides match TRBD1. The CDR3 extends over 15 amino acids. Germline V gene sequence: CDR1 MNHNS, CDR2 SASEGT. V was pared by 10 bases and J by 7 bases, with 15 bases of the junction left unmatched. The CDR3 DNA reads TGTGCCACAAAAGCGGGGCAGGGGGCGGGACAGCCCCAGCATTTT. Translating gives CATKAGQGAGQPQHF.

This chain connects TRBV19 to TRBJ2-5, with 8 positions matching TRBD2. V dropped 0 bases and J dropped 1; count of bases not matched to a gene: 4. The CDR3 runs 16 residues. Germline loops: CDR1 LNHDA, CDR2 SQIVND (reference sequence). CDR3 sequence reads: CASSIDFRGGQETQYF. The CDR3 DNA is TGTGCCAGTAGTATAGACTTCCGGGGGGGCCAAGAGACCCAGTACTTC.

The chain uses TRBV28 and TRBJ2-5, with D possibly being TRBD2 (5 bases). This CDR3 is 14 amino acids long. The germline gives CDR1 MDHEN, CDR2 SYDVKM. V shed 3 bases and J shed 3 bases, with 11 bases lying between them. Written as DNA, the CDR3 is TGTGCCAGCAGTTTTGGTAGCGTTGAAGAGACCCAGTACTTC. Encoded protein: CASSFGSVEETQYF.

The gene calls are TRBV27 and TRBJ2-3, with 8 bases matching TRBD1. This CDR3 spans 14 amino acids. V lost 7 bases, J lost 0 bases, and 3 bases stayed unmatched. The germline CDR1 and CDR2 sequences are MNHEY and SMNVEV (reference sequence). The CDR3 loop reads CASTGGPSTDTQYF. The DNA for the CDR3 is TGTGCCAGCACAGGGGGCCCTAGCACAGATACGCAGTATTTT.

This chain joins TRBV27 and TRBJ2-3, with TRBD2 as a possible D gene (6 bases). Between the trimmed V and J ends, which lost 3 bases and 3 bases, there was a span of 10 bases. CDR3 size: 14 residues. Germline loops: CDR1 MNHEY, CDR2 SMNVEV (reference sequence). The CDR3 coding sequence is TGTGCCAGCAGTTTTCCGGGGGAGACAGATACGCAGTATTTT. The encoded protein is CASSFPGETDTQYF.

In nucleotides, the CDR3 is TGTGCCAGCAGGGCCGGGACTAGCGGGGCGGCAGATACGCAGTATTTT. It specifies CASRAGTSGAADTQYF. The rearrangement joins TRBV28 to TRBJ2-3, with 13 bases identical to TRBD2. The CDR3 has 16 amino acids. J lost 4 bases, V lost 6 bases, and 7 bases had no gene match. The V gene's germline CDR1 is MDHEN and CDR2 SYDVKM.

This clone was found a few times. This rearrangement joins TRBV5-1 to TRBJ2-1, with D maybe TRBD2 (6 bases). The germline V gene has CDR1 SGHRS and CDR2 YFSETQ. This CDR3 region has 15 residues. V lost 0 bases and J lost 10, with 17 bases in between. The CDR3 loop reads CASSLVAGSTDEQFF. CDR3 bases: TGCGCCAGCAGCTTGGTGGCGGGGTCGACAGACGAGCAGTTCTTC.

CDR3 region: CASSPGTGQGRSTNYGYTF. The CDR3 DNA is TGTGCCAGCAGCCCGGGGACCGGACAGGGAAGGTCTACTAACTATGGCTACACCTTC. The chain employs TRBV5-5 and TRBJ1-2; 8 bases map to TRBD1. The ends lost 4 bases at V and 0 bases at J; junction bases unmatched: 17. From germline, CDR1 is SGHKS and CDR2 YYEKEE (reference sequence). This CDR3 comprises 19 residues. The whole variable domain, filled in from reference TRBV5-5 and TRBJ1-2, reads DAGVTQSPTHLIKTRGQQVTLRCSPISGHKSVSWYQQVLGQGPQFIFQYYEKEERGRGNFPDRFSARQFPNYSSELNVNALLLGDSALYLCASSPGTGQGRSTNYGYTFGSGTRLTVV.

J is TRBJ1-2 and V is TRBV19; D may be TRBD1 (6 bases). The CDR3 runs 15 residues. The V end lost 2 bases, the J end lost 3 bases, and 13 bases lay between the germline ends. CDR1 and CDR2 from the germline V gene are LNHDA and SQIVND (reference sequence). The CDR3 here is CASSIQGRPDYGYTF. The CDR3 DNA sequence: TGTGCCAGTAGTATACAGGGGCGCCCTGACTATGGCTACACCTTC. The variable domain in full, completed from reference TRBV19 and TRBJ1-2, reads DGGITQSPKYLFRKEGQNVTLSCEQNLNHDAMYWYRQDPGQGLRLIYYSQIVNDFQKGDIAEGYSVSREKKESFPLTVTSAQKNPTAFYLCASSIQGRPDYGYTFGSGTRLTVV.

This clone occurred once. This chain connects TRBV7-2 to TRBJ1-2; possibly TRBD1 for D (6 bases). The V gene lost 5 bases and the J gene lost 4 bases, with 11 bases spanning the gap. Germline loops: CDR1 SGHTA, CDR2 FQGNSA. This CDR3 is built from 13 residues. The CDR3 here is CASSPDRVYGYTF. DNA of the CDR3: TGTGCCAGCAGCCCGGACAGAGTCTATGGCTACACCTTC. The variable domain in full, with the rest retrieved from reference TRBV7-2 and TRBJ1-2, is GAGVSQSPSNKVTEKGKDVELRCDPISGHTALYWYRQSLGQGLEFLIYFQGNSAPDKSGLPSDRFSAERTGGSVSTLTIQRTQQEDSAVYLCASSPDRVYGYTFGSGTRLTVV.

This clone was recorded once. The chain links TRBV19 to TRBJ2-1; 14 bases match TRBD2. Looked up from germline, CDR1 is LNHDA and CDR2 is SQIVND (reference sequence). V gave up 8 bases and J gave up 8 bases; unmatched junction bases: 11. The CDR3 has 16 amino acids. The CDR3 sequence is CASGGLAGGPRDEQFF. CDR3 DNA sequence: TGTGCCAGTGGCGGACTAGCGGGGGGCCCTAGAGATGAGCAGTTCTTC.

V gene TRBV28 combines with J gene TRBJ2-7; weak D call: TRBD2 (5 bases). There are 11 residues in the CDR3. Trimming cost V 10 bases and J 4 bases, with 11 bases left between them. Germline V lookup: CDR1 MDHEN, CDR2 SYDVKM. CDR3 sequence (DNA): TGTGCCACGAGAGGGATATACGAGCAGTACGTC. Its translation is CATRGIYEQYV.

The J gene is TRBJ2-3, the V gene TRBV5-1, with 7 bases that match TRBD1. The CDR3 length is 15 residues. Looked up from germline, CDR1 is SGHRS and CDR2 is YFSETQ. V was clipped by 4 bases and J by 1 base; unmatched bases: 6. In nucleotides, the CDR3 is TGCGCCAGCAGCCCAGGGACAGTGGGCACAGATACGCAGTATTTT. Translation gives CASSPGTVGTDTQYF.

This sequence joins TRBV27 and TRBJ2-1, with 11 bases lining up with TRBD2. J was trimmed by 13 bases and V by 1 base; bases with no gene match: 6. The CDR3 runs 14 residues. CDR1 MNHEY and CDR2 SMNVEV come from the germline V gene (reference sequence). CDR3 in amino acids: CASSLLGLAGGQFF. CDR3 coding DNA: TGTGCCAGCAGTTTATTGGGTCTAGCGGGGGGACAGTTCTTC.

The CDR3 reads CATSRGIGQGPNMNTEAFF. The CDR3 region has the DNA TGTGCCACCAGCAGAGGTATTGGACAGGGGCCCAACATGAACACTGAAGCTTTCTTT. The V and J genes are TRBV15 and TRBJ1-1; 9 positions agree with TRBD1. CDR1 is LNHNV and CDR2 is YYDKDF in the germline V gene (reference sequence). This CDR3 has 19 amino acids. The ends lost 1 base at V and 0 bases at J; junction bases unmatched: 12.

This rearrangement joins TRBV5-1 to TRBJ1-1, with 9 nucleotides matching TRBD1. This CDR3 contains 14 residues. CDR1 is SGHRS and CDR2 is YFSETQ in the germline V gene. With V trimmed by 5 bases and J by 1 base, 3 bases remained unmatched. CDR3 coding DNA: TGCGCCAGCAGTGGGACAGGGCAGAACACTGAAGCTTTCTTT. Its translation: CASSGTGQNTEAFF.

The gene calls are TRBV21-1 and TRBJ2-3; the D call of TRBD1 is as the table states it, not checked on the DNA. TRBV21-1 is reported as a pseudogene. The CDR3 is made up of 15 amino acids. This CDR3 is CASPRQGSIKDTQYF. In DNA form, the CDR3 reads TGTGCCAGCCCCCGACAGGGAAGTATTAAAGATACGCAGTATTTT.

This sequence joins TRBV7-8 and TRBJ2-2; tentatively, D is TRBD2 (5 bases). The CDR3 contains 14 residues. Germline assignment: CDR1 SGHVS and CDR2 FQNEAQ. The germline V and J ends were trimmed by 6 bases and 5 bases, with 13 bases remaining between them. CDR3 sequence (DNA): TGTGCCAGCAGACTAAAGTGGGAGACCGGGGAGCTGTTTTTT. Translation gives CASRLKWETGELFF.

The V call is TRBV6-4, the J call TRBJ2-3; 12 bases fit TRBD2. The ends lost 9 bases at V and 0 bases at J; junction bases unmatched: 13. This CDR3 is built from 18 residues. CDR1 is MRHNA, CDR2 SNTAGT, per germline. Here the CDR3 DNA reads TGTGCCAGGCGAGCTCCAGGGACTAGCGGGTCTAGCACAGATACGCAGTATTTT. Translating it yields CARRAPGTSGSSTDTQYF.